This T cell receptor (beta chain) emerged from a study of vaccination and CD4 T cells after COVID-19 (dated by TCRdb to the early 2020s). Some background on the complete study: The convalescent cohort comprised six males and four females, including two Hispanic individuals, seven Caucasians, two Asians and one multiracial person. Two doses of either the Pfizer-BioNTech BNT162b2 vaccine (n=8) or the Moderna mRNA-1273 vaccine (n=2) were administered to participants. Post-COVID blood samples were collected from convalescent patients a median of around 100 days after diagnosis, with a range of roughly 30 to 170 days. Post-vaccine blood samples were collected a median of around 70 days after the second vaccine dose, ranging from roughly 13 to 250 days. Overlapping spike peptide pools from SARS-CoV-2 and from the common cold coronaviruses HCoV-NL63, HCoV-OC43 and HCoV-229E were used as culture stimuli. In control cultures, a CEFX viral epitope pool was used as positive control, an HIV-1 Nef peptide pool was used as negative control, or no peptide was added. The spike-specific CD4+ TCR repertoire was compared before and after mRNA vaccination in 10 COVID-19 convalescent patients and a few infection-naive healthy vaccine recipients. General conclusions and limits of the study: Of the vaccine-specific clones found in convalescent patients, nearly all (304 of 307) were mono-reactive for SARS-CoV-2 spike instead of being cross-reactive with common cold coronaviruses. The study included relatively few convalescent patients and did not analyze early timepoints after natural infection. Among the post-vaccine SARS-CoV-2-reactive clones in convalescent patients, a median roughly 85% showed up only after vaccination, which suggests vaccine-specific priming. An increase in the median number of SARS-CoV-2-reactive clonotypes from 21 after infection to 38 after vaccination was observed, but the change was not found to be significant.

This clonotype appeared once. The antigen it binds to is not known. Qualities for individual bases were not recorded, and no much larger clone is one base off. A single read makes a weak case. Explained via the paper, the treatment or condition label denotes: approximately nine-day PBMC culture with coronavirus spike peptide pools or control peptides (ViraFEST assay). To expand antigen-specific T cells with peptide pools and then pick out the expanded clonotypes through TCR sequencing, the study relied on the ViraFEST assay. Healthy vaccine recipients had no prior SARS-CoV-2 infection, confirmed by negative nucleocapsid antibody tests before and after vaccination. PBMCs were cultured at around 2.2 million per well in IMDM supplemented with 5% human AB serum and around 10 IU/ml IL-2, with roughly 9.5 ug/ml peptide pools added. On days 3 and 7, half of the culture medium was replaced with fresh IL-2-containing medium. Once the cells had been in culture for over nine days, the EasySep CD4+ T cell isolation kit was used to isolate CD4+ T cells by negative selection. Ficoll-Paque Plus gradient centrifugation was used to isolate PBMCs from whole blood, and the isolated PBMCs were then either used fresh or cryopreserved at -140C. In general, triplicate wells were set up for every culture condition.

Reading from cysteine to phenylalanine, the CDR3 counts 14 amino acids. CDR3 DNA only is kept here, 42 bases in frame from base 1. CDR1 and CDR2, looked up from the germline V gene, are SNHLY and FYNNEI. The junction shows trimming of 4 bases on V and 1 base on J, plus 8 bases between the germline ends. Library preparation employed PCR. At the Johns Hopkins FTIC core, DNA from the cultured CD4+ T cells underwent TCR sequencing with the Oncomine TCR Beta short-read assay. The QIAamp micro DNA kit was used to extract genomic DNA from the cultured CD4+ T cells. Oncomine TCR Beta libraries from cultured CD4+ T cells were pooled using unique dual indexes and sequenced on an Illumina iSeq 100. The paper's processing steps were these. Non-productive sequences were removed, and CDR3s that did not start with C, did not end with F or W, or were shorter than 7 amino acids were discarded. The MANAFEST web application identified antigen-specific clonotypes by comparing peptide-stimulated wells against reference wells and other culture wells. For a clone to be called positive, the clone needed an FDR below 0.05, an odds ratio above 5, and a productive frequency above 0.1% in at least two of three replicate wells. A clonotype was classed as cross-reactive if the clonotype showed significant expansion both in SARS-CoV-2 spike wells and in at least one common cold coronavirus spike condition. Similarity between CDR3 sequences was evaluated in R version 3.6.1 using Levenshtein distances (stringdist) and unrooted phylogenetic trees (ape). TCRdb reran the public reads through fastp at Q25 and MiXCR, keeping productive beta chains. Each entry is one CDR3 protein sequence, shown with its most common DNA and genes. TCRdb's processing, not the study's, gives the V and J calls here. Here the sample has over 10,000 distinct CDR3 sequences; around a third occur a single time. Approximately 35% of the sample belongs to the ten largest clones.

The chain uses TRBV2 and TRBJ2-1; TRBD1 might be the D gene, on 5 matching bases. The clonotype was recovered from a human donor who received a COVID-19 vaccine. The sample consisted of CD4+ T cells from blood, cultured in vitro, taken before SARS-CoV-2 vaccination. Here the CDR3 is given as CASSGGRSYNEQFF. The nucleotides are TGTGCCAGCAGTGGGGGCAGGTCCTACAATGAGCAGTTCTTC.